This T cell receptor beta chain was obtained from a study of blood T cell repertoires in COVID-19. Sequenced by immunoSEQ multiplex PCR; TCRdb stores in-frame clones only, minus some. The data contain 140,000 to 150,000 clones, approximately 80% of them seen just once; the ten biggest clones take up about 3.5%. V was cut by 1 base and J by 4 bases, with 9 bases left in between. From germline, CDR1 is LGHDT and CDR2 YNNKEL (reference sequence). The CDR3 is 14 residues long. This clonotype originated in a man aged 65-85 years who had recovered from COVID-19. Sequenced: peripheral blood. This chain joins TRBV3-1 (or the pseudogene TRBV3-2) and TRBJ2-3; D not certain. The CDR3 sequence is CASSQVSRPDTQYF. The CDR3 DNA reads as TGTGCCAGCAGCCAAGTTTCTAGACCAGATACGCAGTATTTT.